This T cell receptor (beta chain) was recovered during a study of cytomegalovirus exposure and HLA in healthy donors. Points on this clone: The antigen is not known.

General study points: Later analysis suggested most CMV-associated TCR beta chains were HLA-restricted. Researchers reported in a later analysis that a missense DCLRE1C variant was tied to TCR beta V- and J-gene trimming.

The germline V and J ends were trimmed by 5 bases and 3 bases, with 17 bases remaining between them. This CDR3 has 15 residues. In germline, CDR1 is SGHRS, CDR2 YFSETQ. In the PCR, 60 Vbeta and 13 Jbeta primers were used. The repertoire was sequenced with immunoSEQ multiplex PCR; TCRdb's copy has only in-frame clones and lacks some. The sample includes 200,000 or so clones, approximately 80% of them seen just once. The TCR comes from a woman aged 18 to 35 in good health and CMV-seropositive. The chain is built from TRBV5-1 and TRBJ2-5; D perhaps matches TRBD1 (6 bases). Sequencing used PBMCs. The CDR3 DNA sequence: TGCGCCAGCAGGAACCGAGTAGGGGGTGAAGAGACCCAGTACTTC. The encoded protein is CASRNRVGGEETQYF.